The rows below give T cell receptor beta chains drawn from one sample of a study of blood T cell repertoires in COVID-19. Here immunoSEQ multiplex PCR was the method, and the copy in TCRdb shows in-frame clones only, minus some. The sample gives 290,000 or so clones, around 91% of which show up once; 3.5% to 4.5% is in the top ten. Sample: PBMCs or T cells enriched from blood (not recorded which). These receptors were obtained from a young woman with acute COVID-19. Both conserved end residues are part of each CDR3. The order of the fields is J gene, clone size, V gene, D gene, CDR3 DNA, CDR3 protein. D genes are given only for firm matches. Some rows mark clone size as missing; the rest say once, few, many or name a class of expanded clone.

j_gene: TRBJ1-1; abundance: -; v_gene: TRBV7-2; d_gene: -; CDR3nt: TGTGCCAGCAGCTTAGTCTCAGGGGTGGGCACTGAAGCTTTCTTT; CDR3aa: CASSLVSGVGTEAFF
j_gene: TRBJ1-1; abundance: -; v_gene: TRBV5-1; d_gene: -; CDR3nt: TGCGCCAGCAGCTTGGGTGGGGGGAGGAAGACTGAAGCTTTCTTT; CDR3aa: CASSLGGGRKTEAFF
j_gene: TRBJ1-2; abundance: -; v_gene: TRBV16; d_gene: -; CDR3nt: TGTGCCAGCAGCCATGTTTCCGGGGGTCTCTATGGCTACACCTTC; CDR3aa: CASSHVSGGLYGYTF
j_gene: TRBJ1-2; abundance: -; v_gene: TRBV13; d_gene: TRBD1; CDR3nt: TGTGCCAGCAGCTTAGCGTCTTTCTCCGGGACAGGGGTCCTCGCTTATGGCTACACCTTC; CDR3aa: CASSLASFSGTGVLAYGYTF
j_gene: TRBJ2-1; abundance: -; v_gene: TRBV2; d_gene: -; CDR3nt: TGTGCCAGCTATGACCTACAGGGAAAATACAATGAGCAGTTCTTC; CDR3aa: CASYDLQGKYNEQFF
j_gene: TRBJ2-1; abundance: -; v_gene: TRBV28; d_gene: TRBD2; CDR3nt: TGTGCCAGCAGCCCTGGACTAGCGGAGATAGATGAGCAGTTCTTC; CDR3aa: CASSPGLAEIDEQFF
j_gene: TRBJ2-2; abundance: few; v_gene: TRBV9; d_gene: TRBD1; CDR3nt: TGTGCCAGCAGCCCTGACAGGGGGAACACCGGGGAGCTGTTTTTT; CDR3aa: CASSPDRGNTGELFF
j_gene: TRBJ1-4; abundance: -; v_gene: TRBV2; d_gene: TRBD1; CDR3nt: TGTGCCAGCAGGCGGGGACAGGGTCATGAAAAACTGTTTTTT; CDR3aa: CASRRGQGHEKLFF
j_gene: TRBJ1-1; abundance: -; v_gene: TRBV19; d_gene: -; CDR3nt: TGTGCCAGTAGTCCCCCAGGGCTCATCACTGAAGCTTTCTTT; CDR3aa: CASSPPGLITEAFF
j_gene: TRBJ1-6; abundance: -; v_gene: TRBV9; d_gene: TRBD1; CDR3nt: TGTGCCAGCAGCGTTGGGACAGGGTATTCACCCCTCCACTTT; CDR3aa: CASSVGTGYSPLHF
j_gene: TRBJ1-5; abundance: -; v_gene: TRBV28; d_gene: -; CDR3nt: TGTGCCAGCAGGAGTAACAATCAGCCCCAGCATTTT; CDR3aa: CASRSNNQPQHF
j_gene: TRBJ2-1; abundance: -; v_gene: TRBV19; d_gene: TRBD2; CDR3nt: TGTGCCAGTAGTCTTCCGGGACTAGCTGGCAATGAGCAGTTCTTC; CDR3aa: CASSLPGLAGNEQFF
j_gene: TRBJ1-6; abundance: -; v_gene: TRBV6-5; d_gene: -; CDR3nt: TGTGCCAGCAGAAAAGACAGGCCTAATTCACCCCTCCACTTT; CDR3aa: CASRKDRPNSPLHF
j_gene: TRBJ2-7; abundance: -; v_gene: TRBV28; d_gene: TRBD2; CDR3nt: TGTGCCAGCAGTCCCCTGGGACTAGCGGGAGTTTACGAGCAGTACTTC; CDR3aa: CASSPLGLAGVYEQYF
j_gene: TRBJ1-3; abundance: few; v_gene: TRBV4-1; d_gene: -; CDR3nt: TGCGCCAGCAGCCAAGAGGGAGGGACAGGAAACACCATATATTTT; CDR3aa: CASSQEGGTGNTIYF
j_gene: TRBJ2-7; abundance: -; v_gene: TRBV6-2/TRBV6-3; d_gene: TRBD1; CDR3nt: TGTGCCAGCAGTTACATGGGGGACAGGAATTTGGAGCAGTACTTC; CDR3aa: CASSYMGDRNLEQYF
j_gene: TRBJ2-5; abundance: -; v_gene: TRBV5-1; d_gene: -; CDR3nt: TGCGCCAGCCGAGACGGTAGCTTGGGAGGAGAGACCCAGTACTTC; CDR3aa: CASRDGSLGGETQYF
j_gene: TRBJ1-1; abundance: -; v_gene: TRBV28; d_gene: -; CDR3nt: TGTGCCAGCAGTTCCTCCGCAGGGGCGGGCCCTGAAGCTTTCTTT; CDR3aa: CASSSSAGAGPEAFF
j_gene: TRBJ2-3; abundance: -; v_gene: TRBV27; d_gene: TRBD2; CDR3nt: TGTGCCAGCAGTTCTTTACTAGCGGGAGGAGCAGATACGCAGTATTTT; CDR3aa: CASSSLLAGGADTQYF
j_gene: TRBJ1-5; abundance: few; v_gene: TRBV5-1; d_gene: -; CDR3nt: TGCGCCAGCAGCTTGGGCGTAGGTGGAGGCAATCAGCCCCAGCATTTT; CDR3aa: CASSLGVGGGNQPQHF
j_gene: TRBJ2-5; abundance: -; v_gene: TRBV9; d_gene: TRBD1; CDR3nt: TGTGCCAGCAGCGTCCATTCCGGGACAGGGACGACCCGTGGGACCCAGTACTTC; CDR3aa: CASSVHSGTGTTRGTQYF
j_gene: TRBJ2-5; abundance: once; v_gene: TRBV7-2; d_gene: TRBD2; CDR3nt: TGTGCCAGCAGCTTGATCCCGGGACTAGCGGGGGAGACCCAGTACTTC; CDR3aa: CASSLIPGLAGETQYF
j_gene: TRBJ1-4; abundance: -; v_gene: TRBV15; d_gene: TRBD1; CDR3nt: TGTGCCACCAGCAGAGATTGGGGACAGAGTAATGAAAAACTGTTTTTT; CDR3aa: CATSRDWGQSNEKLFF
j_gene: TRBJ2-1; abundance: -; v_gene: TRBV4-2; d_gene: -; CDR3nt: TGTGCCAGCAGCCGATACAGGGGACGAGATATAGCGGAGAGCCCAGGAGAAGAGCAGTTCTTC; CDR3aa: CASSRYRGRDIAESPGEEQFF
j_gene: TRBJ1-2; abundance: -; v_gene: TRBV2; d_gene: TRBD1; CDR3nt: TGTGCCAGCAGGGACAGGGGGCAGAGGGGCTACACCTTC; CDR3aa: CASRDRGQRGYTF
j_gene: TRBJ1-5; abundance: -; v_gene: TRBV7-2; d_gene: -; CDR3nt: TGTGCCAGCAGCTCGACAGCAAATAGCAATCAGCCCCAGCATTTT; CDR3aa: CASSSTANSNQPQHF
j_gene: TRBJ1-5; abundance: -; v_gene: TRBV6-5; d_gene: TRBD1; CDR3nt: TGTGCCAGCAGTCTCGACAGGGTTGAGCCCCAGCATTTT; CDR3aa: CASSLDRVEPQHF
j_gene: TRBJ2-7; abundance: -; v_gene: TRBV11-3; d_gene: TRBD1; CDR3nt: TGTGCCAGCAGCTCTCGGACAGGGAACTACGAGCAGTACTTC; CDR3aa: CASSSRTGNYEQYF
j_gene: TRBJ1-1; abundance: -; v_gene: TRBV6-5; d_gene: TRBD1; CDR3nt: TGTGCCAGCAGTTACACAGGGGTCTCTGAAGCTTTCTTT; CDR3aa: CASSYTGVSEAFF